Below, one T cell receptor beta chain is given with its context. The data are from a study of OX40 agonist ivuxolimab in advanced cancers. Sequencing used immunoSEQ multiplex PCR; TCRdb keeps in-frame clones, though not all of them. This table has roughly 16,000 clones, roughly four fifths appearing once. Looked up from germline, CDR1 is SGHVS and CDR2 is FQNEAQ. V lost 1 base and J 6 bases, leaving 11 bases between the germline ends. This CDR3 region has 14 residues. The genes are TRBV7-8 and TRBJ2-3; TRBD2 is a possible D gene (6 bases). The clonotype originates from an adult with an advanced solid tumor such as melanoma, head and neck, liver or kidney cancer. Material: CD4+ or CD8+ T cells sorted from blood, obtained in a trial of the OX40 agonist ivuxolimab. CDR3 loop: CASSLGGTPDTQYF. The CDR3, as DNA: TGTGCCAGCAGCTTAGGCGGGACCCCTGATACGCAGTATTTT.